Presented here are 5 T cell receptor beta chains from one specimen sequenced in a study of response to subunit inactivated influenza vaccine. One entry per CDR3 protein, called by TCRdb with MiXCR from the RT-PCR reads. The table shows roughly 500,000 distinct CDR3 sequences, with approximately 16% occurring only once. The sequencing here drew on CD4+ T cells sorted from PBMCs, taken roughly 24 months after vaccination. These receptors came from a man in his fifties or sixties who received an inactivated influenza vaccine.

The V gene is TRBV20-1, the J gene TRBJ1-1; the D gene is possibly TRBD1 (5 bases). Germline V gene lookup returns CDR1 DFQATT and CDR2 SNEGSKA (reference sequence). Between the trimmed V and J ends, which lost 4 bases and 4 bases, there was a span of 19 bases. The CDR3 extends over 15 amino acids. The chain's CDR3 is CSATPVSRVGTEAFF. CDR3 sequence (DNA): TGCAGTGCTACCCCCGTGAGCAGGGTAGGCACTGAAGCTTTCTTT.

This clonotype was counted a few times. V usage is TRBV20-1 and J usage is TRBJ2-1; D may be TRBD1 (5 bases). This CDR3 has 15 amino acids. Germline V CDR1 and CDR2: DFQATT, SNEGSKA (reference sequence). V shed 0 bases and J shed 2 bases, with 11 bases lying between them. The CDR3 reads CSARDPNRPYNEQFF. CDR3 in DNA: TGCAGTGCTAGAGATCCTAACAGGCCCTACAATGAGCAGTTCTTC.

This clonotype was detected ten times or more. The rearrangement joins TRBV12-3 or TRBV12-4 to TRBJ2-5; 9 bases are a match to TRBD2. The CDR3 has 14 residues. With 5 bases clipped from V and 5 bases from J, the junction kept 6 bases outside the gene matches. The CDR3 region has the DNA TGTGCCAGCAGTAAACGGACTAGCGACGAGACCCAGTACTTC. Its protein is CASSKRTSDETQYF.

This clonotype was seen many times. The J gene is TRBJ2-5, the V gene TRBV4-3; D gene unclear. Germline CDR1 reads LGHNA; CDR2 reads YSLEER. This CDR3 has 12 amino acids. V lost 0 bases and J lost 3, with 2 bases in between. CDR3 nucleotide sequence: TGCGCCAGCAGCCAAGACAAAGAGACCCAGTACTTC. It is translated as CASSQDKETQYF.

This clonotype showed up many times. The chain uses TRBV3-1 and TRBJ2-5; D unclear. Trimming shortened V by 0 bases and J by 3 bases, and 8 bases separated the two germline ends. CDR3 size: 14 residues. Per the germline V gene, CDR1 is LGHDT and CDR2 is YNNKEL (reference sequence). As DNA, the CDR3 is TGTGCCAGCAGCCAAGATACGAGTAAAGAGACCCAGTACTTC. Residues: CASSQDTSKETQYF.